The TCR beta chain under discussion was sequenced for a study of T cell responses to AZD1222 COVID-19 vaccine. There are 14 residues in the CDR3. The germline V gene encodes CDR1 SGHTA and CDR2 FQGTGA. The V end was cut by 3 bases, the J end by 7 bases, with 10 bases between. The protocol was immunoSEQ multiplex PCR, while the TCRdb copy is restricted to in-frame clones and leaves out a portion. The sample carries just over 65,000 clones, more than 85% recorded once. Study-level results: Unmutated variant regions are reportedly the target of nearly half of TCRs that are spike-specific.

As to this clone: Its antigen is still unknown.

Sequenced here: peripheral blood, sampled on day 0 of AZD1222 vaccination. This TCR was sampled from an adult in good health. The chain is built from TRBV7-3 and TRBJ1-6, with TRBD1 as a possible D gene (5 bases). CDR3 nucleotide sequence: TGTGCCAGCAGCTTCTCCAGGGTGAATTCACCCCTCCACTTT. Protein: CASSFSRVNSPLHF. The variable domain in full, with the rest retrieved from reference TRBV7-3 and TRBJ1-6, is GAGVSQTPSNKVTEKGKYVELRCDPISGHTALYWYRQSLGQGPEFLIYFQGTGAADDSGLPNDRFFAVRPEGSVSTLKIQRTERGDSAVYLCASSFSRVNSPLHFGNGTRLTVT.